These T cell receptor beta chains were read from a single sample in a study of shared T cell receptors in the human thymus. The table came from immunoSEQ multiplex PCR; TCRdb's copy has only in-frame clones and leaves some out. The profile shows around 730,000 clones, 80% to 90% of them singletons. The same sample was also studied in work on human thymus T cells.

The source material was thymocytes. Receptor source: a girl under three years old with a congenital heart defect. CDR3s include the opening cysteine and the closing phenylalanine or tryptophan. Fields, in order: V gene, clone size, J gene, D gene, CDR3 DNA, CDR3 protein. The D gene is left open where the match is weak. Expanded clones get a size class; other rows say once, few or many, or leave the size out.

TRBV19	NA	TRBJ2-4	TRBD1	TGTGCCAGTAGTGAAGGACAGGGTCAAGCCAAAAACATTCAGTACTTC	CASSEGQGQAKNIQYF
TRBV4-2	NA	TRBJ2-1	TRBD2	TGTGCCAGCAGCCAAGAACACGCGGGACTAGCGGGAAACAATGAGCAGTTCTTC	CASSQEHAGLAGNNEQFF
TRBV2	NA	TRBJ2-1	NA	TGTGCCAGCAGTGTCGGGGGAGGCCCCTACAATGAGCAGTTCTTC	CASSVGGGPYNEQFF
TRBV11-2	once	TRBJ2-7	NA	TGTGCCAGCATCCCCTTGGAGGTTAATAGCTCCTACGAGCAGTACTTC	CASIPLEVNSSYEQYF
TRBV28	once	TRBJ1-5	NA	TGTGCCAGCAGTCCCCCCCCGGGGGGCGATAGCAATCAGCCCCAGCATTTT	CASSPPPGGDSNQPQHF
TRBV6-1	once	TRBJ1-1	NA	TGTGCCAGCAGTGAATCCGCCCCACAGCTCATGAACACTGAAGCTTTCTTT	CASSESAPQLMNTEAFF
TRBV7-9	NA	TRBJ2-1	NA	TGTGCCAGCAGCTTACTCCAGGGACAAGCGTACAATGAGCAGTTCTTC	CASSLLQGQAYNEQFF
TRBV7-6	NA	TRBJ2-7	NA	TGTGCCAGCAGCCCCGGACAGAGACTTTACGAGCAGTACTTC	CASSPGQRLYEQYF
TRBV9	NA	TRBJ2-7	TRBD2	TGTGCCAGCAGCGTAGGAGGGGCGGGGGAAGAGCAGTACTTC	CASSVGGAGEEQYF
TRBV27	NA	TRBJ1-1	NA	TGTGCCAGCAGTTTAAGGGCGGTTGACGAGGGGGGGTACACTGAAGCTTTCTTT	CASSLRAVDEGGYTEAFF
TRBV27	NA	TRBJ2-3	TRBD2	TGTGCCAGCAGTCCGACTAGCGGGGGTTTTACAGATACGCAGTATTTT	CASSPTSGGFTDTQYF
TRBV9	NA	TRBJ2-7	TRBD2	TGTGCCAGCAGCGGAGGGACTAGCGGGGGAGACTACGAGCAGTACTTC	CASSGGTSGGDYEQYF
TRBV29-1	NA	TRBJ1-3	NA	TGCAGCCTCACTCGGAGGCCCCCTGGAAACACCATATATTTT	CSLTRRPPGNTIYF
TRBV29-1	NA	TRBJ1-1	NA	TGCAGCGTTGAACTTCGACAGGCCCCCGACACTGAAGCTTTCTTT	CSVELRQAPDTEAFF
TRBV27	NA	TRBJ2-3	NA	TGTGCCAGCAGCCCGCGCCGCACAGTTTACACAGATACGCAGTATTTT	CASSPRRTVYTDTQYF
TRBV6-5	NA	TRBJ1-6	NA	TGTGCCAGCAGTATGCGTCATTCACCCCTCCACTTT	CASSMRHSPLHF
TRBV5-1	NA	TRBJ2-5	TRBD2	TGCGCCAGCAGCTTGGTGAACACTAGCGGGGGGCAAGAGACCCAGTACTTC	CASSLVNTSGGQETQYF
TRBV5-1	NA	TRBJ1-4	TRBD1	TGCGCCAGCAGCTTGGGAGGACAGGTTAATGAAAAACTGTTTTTT	CASSLGGQVNEKLFF
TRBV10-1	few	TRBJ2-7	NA	TGCGCCAGCAGAAGGACAGAATACGAGCAGTACTTC	CASRRTEYEQYF
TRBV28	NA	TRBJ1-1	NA	TGTGCCAGCAGGACCGGGTCCGGGAACACTGAAGCTTTCTTT	CASRTGSGNTEAFF
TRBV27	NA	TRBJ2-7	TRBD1	TGTGCCAGCCGGACAGGGGTTGAGAACGAGCAGTACTTC	CASRTGVENEQYF
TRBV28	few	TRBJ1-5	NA	TGTGCCAGCTTGGGGGGTCTAGAGCAGCCCCAGCATTTT	CASLGGLEQPQHF
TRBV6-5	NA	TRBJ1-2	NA	TGTGCCAGCAGTGCCACCGGGACTGCTGACTACACCTTC	CASSATGTADYTF
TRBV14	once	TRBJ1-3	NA	TGTGCCAGCAGCCCGTGTCAGGAGGGGAACACCATATATTTT	CASSPCQEGNTIYF
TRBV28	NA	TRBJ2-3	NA	TGTGCCAGCAGTCCTACCACAGATACGCAGTATTTT	CASSPTTDTQYF
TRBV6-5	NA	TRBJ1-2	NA	TGTGCCAGCAGATATGGGGGGGCGCAGGGCTATGGCTACACCTTC	CASRYGGAQGYGYTF
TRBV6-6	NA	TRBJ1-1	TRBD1	TGTGCCAGCAATAAACAGGGGGCCATCACTGAAGCTTTCTTT	CASNKQGAITEAFF
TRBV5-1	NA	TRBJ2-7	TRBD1	TGCGCCAGCAGAGAACGGGACAGGGATTCCACCTACGAGCAGTACTTC	CASRERDRDSTYEQYF
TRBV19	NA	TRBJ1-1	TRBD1	TGTGCCAGTAAAAAGAAACAGGGGGCCGATAACACTGAAGCTTTCTTT	CASKKKQGADNTEAFF
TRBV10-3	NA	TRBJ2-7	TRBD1	TGTGCCATCAGTGAGTCCCCAGGACAGGCGTCCTACGAGCAGTACTTC	CAISESPGQASYEQYF
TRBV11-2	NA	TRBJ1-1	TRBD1	TGTGCCAGCAGCGGAGACAGGGAGCCGGCTTTCTTT	CASSGDREPAFF
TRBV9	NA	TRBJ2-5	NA	TGTGCCAGCAGCGTAGGCGGGCTACAGAAGACCCAGTACTTC	CASSVGGLQKTQYF
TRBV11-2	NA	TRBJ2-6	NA	TGTGCCAGCAGCTTAAAAGGTCTGGGACTCCCCTCTGGGGCCAACGTCCTGACTTTC	CASSLKGLGLPSGANVLTF
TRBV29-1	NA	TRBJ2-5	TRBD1	TGCAGCGTTGAGTGGGACAGACAAGAGACCCAGTACTTC	CSVEWDRQETQYF
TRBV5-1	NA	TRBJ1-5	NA	TGCGCCAGCAGCGCCACAGGGTCTCGCAATCAGCCCCAGCATTTT	CASSATGSRNQPQHF
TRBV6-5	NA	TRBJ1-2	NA	TGTGCCAGCAGAACCAGACTCAACTATGGCTACACCTTC	CASRTRLNYGYTF
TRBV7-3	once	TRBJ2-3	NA	TGTGCCAGCAGCGCGAAGACCCAGAATCAGACACCTTCTAGCACAGATACGCAGTATTTT	CASSAKTQNQTPSSTDTQYF
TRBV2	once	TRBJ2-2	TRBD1	TGTGCCAGCAGTGTTACCGGGACAGGGGTTACCGGGGAGCTGTTTTTT	CASSVTGTGVTGELFF
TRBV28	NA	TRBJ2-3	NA	TGTGCCAGCAGCACATCCGGACCGGGGAGAAGCACAGATACGCAGTATTTT	CASSTSGPGRSTDTQYF
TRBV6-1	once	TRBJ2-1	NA	TGTGCCGCGCTGGCCGGGGAACACAATGAGCAGTTCTTC	CAALAGEHNEQFF
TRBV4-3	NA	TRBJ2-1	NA	TGCGCCAGCAGCCAAGATCGGGATAAGGAGAATGAGCAGTTCTTC	CASSQDRDKENEQFF
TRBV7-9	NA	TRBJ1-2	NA	TGTGCCAGCAGCCAGGTTAGAGCTAACTATGGCTACACCTTC	CASSQVRANYGYTF
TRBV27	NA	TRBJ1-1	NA	TGTGCCAGCAGTTTACGGTGGGGCGGCGGGGACACTGAAGCTTTCTTT	CASSLRWGGGDTEAFF
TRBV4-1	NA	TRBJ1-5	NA	TGCGCCAGCAGCCACCGCGTTCAGGACAGAAAAAATCAGCCCCAGCATTTT	CASSHRVQDRKNQPQHF
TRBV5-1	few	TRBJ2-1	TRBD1	TGCGCCAGCAGCTTAGTGTCGAGACAGGGGAGGAAGGGGCAGTTCTTC	CASSLVSRQGRKGQFF
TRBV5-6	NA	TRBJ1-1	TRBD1	TGTGCCAGCAGCTTGGAGTCGGAGGGGGCGGGAACTGAAGCTTTCTTT	CASSLESEGAGTEAFF
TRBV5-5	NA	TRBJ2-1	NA	TGTGCCAGCAGCTTAACAAGCTCCTACAATGAGCAGTTCTTC	CASSLTSSYNEQFF
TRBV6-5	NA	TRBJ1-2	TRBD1	TGTGCCAGCAGTTACGTCCGGGACAGGGGGTATGGCTACACCTTC	CASSYVRDRGYGYTF
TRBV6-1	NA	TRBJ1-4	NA	TGTGCCAGCAGAGGAGCAACTAATGAAAAACTGTTTTTT	CASRGATNEKLFF
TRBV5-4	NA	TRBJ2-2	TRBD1	TGTGCCAGCAGCTCGGGACAGCAAGCAAACACCGGGGAGCTGTTTTTT	CASSSGQQANTGELFF
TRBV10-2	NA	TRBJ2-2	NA	TGCGCCAGTAGGTTGGTAGGGAGTACGAACACCGGGGAGCTGTTTTTT	CASRLVGSTNTGELFF
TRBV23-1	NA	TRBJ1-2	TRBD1	TGCGCCAGCACCGGACAGGCTCAATTGGTCGGCTACACCTTC	CASTGQAQLVGYTF